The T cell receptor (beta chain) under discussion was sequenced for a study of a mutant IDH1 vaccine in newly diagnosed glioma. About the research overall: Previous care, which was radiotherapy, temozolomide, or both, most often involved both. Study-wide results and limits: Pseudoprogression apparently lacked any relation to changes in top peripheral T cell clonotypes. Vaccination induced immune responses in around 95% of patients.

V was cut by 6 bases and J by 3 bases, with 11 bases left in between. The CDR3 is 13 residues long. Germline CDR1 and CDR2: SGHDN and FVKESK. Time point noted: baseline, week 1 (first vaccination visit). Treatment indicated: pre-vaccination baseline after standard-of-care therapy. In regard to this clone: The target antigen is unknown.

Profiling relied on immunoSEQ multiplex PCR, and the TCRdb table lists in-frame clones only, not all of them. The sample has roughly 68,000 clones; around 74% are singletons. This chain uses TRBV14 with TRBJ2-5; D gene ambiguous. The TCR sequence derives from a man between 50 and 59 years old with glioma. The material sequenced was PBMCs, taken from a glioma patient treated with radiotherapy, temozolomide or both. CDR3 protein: CASRSPSEETQYF. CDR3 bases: TGTGCCAGCAGAAGCCCCTCCGAAGAGACCCAGTACTTC.